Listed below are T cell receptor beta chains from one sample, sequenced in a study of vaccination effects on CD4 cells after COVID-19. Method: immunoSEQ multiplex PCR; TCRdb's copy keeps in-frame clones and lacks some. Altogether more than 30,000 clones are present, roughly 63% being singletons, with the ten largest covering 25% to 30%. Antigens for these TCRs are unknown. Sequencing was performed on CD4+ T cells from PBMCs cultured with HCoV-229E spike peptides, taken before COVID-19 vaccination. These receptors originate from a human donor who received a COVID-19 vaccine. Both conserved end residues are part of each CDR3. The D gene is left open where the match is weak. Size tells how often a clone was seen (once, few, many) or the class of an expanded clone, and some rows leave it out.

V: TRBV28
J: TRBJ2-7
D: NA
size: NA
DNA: TGTGCCAGCAGCTATGTCCTAGGCGTAAGACAGCGGTCCATTAGCTCCTACGAGCAGTACTTC
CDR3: CASSYVLGVRQRSISSYEQYF

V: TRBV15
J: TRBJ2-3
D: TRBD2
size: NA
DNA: TGTGCCACCAGCACAGATACTAGCGGGCTCACAGATACGCAGTATTTT
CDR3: CATSTDTSGLTDTQYF

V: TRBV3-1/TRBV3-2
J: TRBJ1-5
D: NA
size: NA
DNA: TGTGCCAGCAGCCAAGGACAGGTCAACGGTGCCCAGCATTTT
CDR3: CASSQGQVNGAQHF

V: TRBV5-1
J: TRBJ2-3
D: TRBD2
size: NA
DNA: TGCGCCAGCAGCTTGGGCGGGGGGGGCCCGGATACGCAGTATTTT
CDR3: CASSLGGGGPDTQYF

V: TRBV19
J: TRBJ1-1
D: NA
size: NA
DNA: TGTGCCAGTAGTATGACCAGGTTGGGAACTGAAGCTTTCTTT
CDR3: CASSMTRLGTEAFF

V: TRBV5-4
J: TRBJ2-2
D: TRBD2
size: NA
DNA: TGTGCCAGCAGCTTGGGACTAGCGGGAGAGGGCGGGGAGCTGTTTTTT
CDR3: CASSLGLAGEGGELFF

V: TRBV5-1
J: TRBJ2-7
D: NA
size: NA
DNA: TGCGCCAGCAGCGTGGGGGGCACGACCCCCTACGAGCAGTACTTC
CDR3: CASSVGGTTPYEQYF

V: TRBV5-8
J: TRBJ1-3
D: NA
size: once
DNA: TGTGCCAGCAGCTTGGTCCCGGACACCTTCTCTGGAAACACCATATATTTT
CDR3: CASSLVPDTFSGNTIYF

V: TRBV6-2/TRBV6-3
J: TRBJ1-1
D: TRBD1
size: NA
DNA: TGTGCCAGCAGTTCTCCGGGACAGACGAACACTGAAGCTTTCTTT
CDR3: CASSSPGQTNTEAFF

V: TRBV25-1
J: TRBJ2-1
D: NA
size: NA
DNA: TGTGCCAGCACGAGGAGCTCGGCTGCCTGGTTCTTC
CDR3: CASTRSSAAWFF

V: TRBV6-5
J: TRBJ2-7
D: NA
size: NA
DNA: TGTGCCAGCAGTTACCGGGACACCGCCTACGAGCAGTACTTC
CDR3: CASSYRDTAYEQYF

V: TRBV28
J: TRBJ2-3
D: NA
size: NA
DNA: TGTGCCAGCAACCTTAACGGCGGGAGCACAGATACGCAGTATTTT
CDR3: CASNLNGGSTDTQYF

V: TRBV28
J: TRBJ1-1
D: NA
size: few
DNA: TGTGCCAGCAGTCCGCCCCAGGAGGGGTATACTGAAGCTTTCTTT
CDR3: CASSPPQEGYTEAFF

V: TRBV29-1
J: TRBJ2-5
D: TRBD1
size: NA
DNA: TGCAGCATAACAGGGGGCAAAGAGACCCAGTACTTC
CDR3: CSITGGKETQYF

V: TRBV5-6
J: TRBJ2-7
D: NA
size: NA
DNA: TGTGCCAGCAGCCAAAACTCCTACGAGCAGTACTTC
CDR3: CASSQNSYEQYF

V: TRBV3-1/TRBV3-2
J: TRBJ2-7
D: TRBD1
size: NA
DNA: TGTGCCAGCAGCGAGATGACAGGGGGCTTTTACGAGCAGTACTTC
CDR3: CASSEMTGGFYEQYF

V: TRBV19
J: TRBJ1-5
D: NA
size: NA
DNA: TGTGCCAGTAGTAGGAAGGACGGCGTGGGGGTCAATCAGCCCCAGCATTTT
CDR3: CASSRKDGVGVNQPQHF

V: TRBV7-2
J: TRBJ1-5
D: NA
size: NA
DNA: TGTGCCAGCAGCTTAACAGGTCCCAATCAGCCCCAGCATTTT
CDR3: CASSLTGPNQPQHF

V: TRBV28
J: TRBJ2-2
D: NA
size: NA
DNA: TGTGCCAGCAGTTTAATACCCCGGAGCACCGGGGAGCTGTTTTTT
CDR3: CASSLIPRSTGELFF

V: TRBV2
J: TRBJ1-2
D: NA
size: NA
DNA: TGTGCCAGCAGTGCCGACAGTAACTATGGCTACACCTTC
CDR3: CASSADSNYGYTF

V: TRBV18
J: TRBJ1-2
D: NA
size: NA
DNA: TGTGCCAGCTCACGGTCGGACTCAAGAGGCTACACCTTC
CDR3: CASSRSDSRGYTF

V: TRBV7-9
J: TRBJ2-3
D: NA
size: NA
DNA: TGTGCCAGCAGCTTAAGGGGGGTCACAGATACGCAGTATTTT
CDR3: CASSLRGVTDTQYF

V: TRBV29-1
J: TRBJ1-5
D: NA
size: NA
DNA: TGCAGCGTTAGGGCTACAGAGAATCAGCCCCAGCATTTT
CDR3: CSVRATENQPQHF

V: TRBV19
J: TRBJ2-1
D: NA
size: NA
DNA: TGTGCCAGTAGAAGGTCCAGCTCCTACAATGAGCAGTTCTTC
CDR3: CASRRSSSYNEQFF

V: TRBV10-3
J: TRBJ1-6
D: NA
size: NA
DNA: TGTGCCATCACGGGGACGATCAATTCACCCCTCCACTTT
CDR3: CAITGTINSPLHF

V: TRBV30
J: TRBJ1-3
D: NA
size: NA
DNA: TGTGCCTGGAGTGTTAGCTCTGGAAACACCATATATTTT
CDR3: CAWSVSSGNTIYF

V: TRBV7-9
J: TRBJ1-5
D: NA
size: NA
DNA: TGTGCCAGCAGTTCCGGGGAAGGCAATCAGCCCCAGCATTTT
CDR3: CASSSGEGNQPQHF

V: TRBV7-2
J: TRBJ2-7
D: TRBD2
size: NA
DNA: TGTGCCAGCAGCTTAGTAGGCGGGGGTGGCTACGAGCAGTACTTC
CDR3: CASSLVGGGGYEQYF

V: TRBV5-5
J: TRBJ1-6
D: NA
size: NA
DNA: TGTGCCAGCAGCTTGGAGGGGAGCTCCTATAATTCACCCCTCCACTTT
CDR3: CASSLEGSSYNSPLHF

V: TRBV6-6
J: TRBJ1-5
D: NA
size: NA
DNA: TGTGCCAGCACCCCTTTAAAAGCGGACCAGCCCCAGCATTTT
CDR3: CASTPLKADQPQHF

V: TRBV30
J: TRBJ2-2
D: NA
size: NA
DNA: TGTGCCTGGAATGGCATTAGCACCGGGGAGCTGTTTTTT
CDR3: CAWNGISTGELFF

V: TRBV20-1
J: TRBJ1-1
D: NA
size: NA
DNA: TGCAGTGCGGTTTCAATAGAAGCTTTCTTT
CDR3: CSAVSIEAFF

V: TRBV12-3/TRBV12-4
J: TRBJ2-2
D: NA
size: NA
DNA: TGTGCCAGCAGTACAATGAACACCGGGGAGCTGTTTTTT
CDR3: CASSTMNTGELFF

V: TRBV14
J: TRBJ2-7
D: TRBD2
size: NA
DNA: TGTGCCAGCAGCCTACTAGCGGGGGGCCTCTACGAGCAGTACTTC
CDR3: CASSLLAGGLYEQYF

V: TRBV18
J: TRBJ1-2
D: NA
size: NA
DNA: TGTGCCAGCTCACCACTCGGACAGCTCTATGGCTACACCTTC
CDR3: CASSPLGQLYGYTF

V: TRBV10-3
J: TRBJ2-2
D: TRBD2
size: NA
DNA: TGTGCCACCTTACCCGGAACTAGCGGGAGGGCCGTCACCGGGGAGCTGTTTTTT
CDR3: CATLPGTSGRAVTGELFF

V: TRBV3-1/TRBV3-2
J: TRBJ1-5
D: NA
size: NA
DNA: TGTGCCAGCAGCCAAGGACAAGCCAATCAGCCCCAGCATTTT
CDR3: CASSQGQANQPQHF

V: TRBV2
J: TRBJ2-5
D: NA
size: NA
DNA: TGTGCCAGCAGTGTCGACCTTGAAGGGACCCAGTACTTC
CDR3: CASSVDLEGTQYF

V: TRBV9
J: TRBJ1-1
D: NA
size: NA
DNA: TGTGCCAGCAGGTCTCGCGCTGACACTGAAGCTTTCTTT
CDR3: CASRSRADTEAFF

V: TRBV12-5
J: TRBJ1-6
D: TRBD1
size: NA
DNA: TGTGCTAGTGGAATGACAGGGAGTGGAAATTCACCCCTCCACTTT
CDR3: CASGMTGSGNSPLHF

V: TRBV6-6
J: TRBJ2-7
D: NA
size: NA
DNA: TGTGCCAGCAGCGACAGCGCCTCCAATTCCTACGAGCAGTACTTC
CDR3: CASSDSASNSYEQYF

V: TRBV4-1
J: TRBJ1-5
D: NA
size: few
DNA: TGCGCCAGCAGCCAAGAACCGACGAGGAATCAGCCCCAGCATTTT
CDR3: CASSQEPTRNQPQHF

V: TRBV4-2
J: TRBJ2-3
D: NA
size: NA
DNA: TGTGCCAGCAGCCAAGCGGGGGAGCTACGCCCCCCGCAGTATTTT
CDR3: CASSQAGELRPPQYF

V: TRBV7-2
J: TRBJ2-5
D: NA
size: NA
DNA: TGTGCCAGCAGCTTTGCTAGCACCCAGTACTTC
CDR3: CASSFASTQYF

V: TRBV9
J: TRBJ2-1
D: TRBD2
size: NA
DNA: TGTGCCAGCAGCGAGGCCCTGGGGCGGGGGTTGTCCTACAATGAGCAGTTCTTC
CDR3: CASSEALGRGLSYNEQFF

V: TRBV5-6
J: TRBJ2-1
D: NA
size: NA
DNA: TGTGCCAGCAGCTTGTCACTCCTCAATGAGCAGTTCTTC
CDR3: CASSLSLLNEQFF

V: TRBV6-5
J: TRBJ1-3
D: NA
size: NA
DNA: TGTGCCAGCAGCCGCGACAGATCTGGAAACACCATATATTTT
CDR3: CASSRDRSGNTIYF

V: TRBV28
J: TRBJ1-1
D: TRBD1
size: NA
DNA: TGTGCCAGCAGTGACAGGGATTTGAGCACTGAAGCTTTCTTT
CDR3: CASSDRDLSTEAFF

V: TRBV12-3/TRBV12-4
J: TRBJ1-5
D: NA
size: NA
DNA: TGTGCCAGCAGAGGAGGGGGGCCCCAGCATTTT
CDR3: CASRGGGPQHF

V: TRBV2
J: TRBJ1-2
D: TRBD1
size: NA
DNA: TGTGCCAGCAAGGTGGGGACAGGGGGCGGCGGTGGCTACACCTTC
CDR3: CASKVGTGGGGGYTF